The present T cell receptor (beta chain) was sequenced within a study of blood T cell repertoires in COVID-19. Overall study context: Acute and convalescent COVID-19 samples came from the United States, Italy and Spain. From T cells, B-cell-depleted T cells, or PBMCs came the material, which was cDNA or gDNA.

Clones were read by immunoSEQ multiplex PCR, and TCRdb kept only the in-frame ones, dropping some. Of roughly 380,000 clones detected, roughly nine tenths appear once; the ten largest clones hold 3% to 4%. Seattle participants joined during active infection and were tracked over time. The CDR3 is 15 amino acids. Germline assignment: CDR1 SGHRS and CDR2 YFSETQ. V lost 0 bases and J lost 6; bases outside the gene matches: 7. The sample was peripheral blood. The chain recombines TRBV5-1 with TRBJ2-7, with 9 bases aligning to TRBD1. This clonotype was obtained from a woman aged 60-75 years with COVID-19, enrolled during active disease. CDR3 nucleotides: TGCGCCAGCAGCTTGGTGGGGACAGGGAATATCGAGCAGTACTTC. The encoded protein is CASSLVGTGNIEQYF.